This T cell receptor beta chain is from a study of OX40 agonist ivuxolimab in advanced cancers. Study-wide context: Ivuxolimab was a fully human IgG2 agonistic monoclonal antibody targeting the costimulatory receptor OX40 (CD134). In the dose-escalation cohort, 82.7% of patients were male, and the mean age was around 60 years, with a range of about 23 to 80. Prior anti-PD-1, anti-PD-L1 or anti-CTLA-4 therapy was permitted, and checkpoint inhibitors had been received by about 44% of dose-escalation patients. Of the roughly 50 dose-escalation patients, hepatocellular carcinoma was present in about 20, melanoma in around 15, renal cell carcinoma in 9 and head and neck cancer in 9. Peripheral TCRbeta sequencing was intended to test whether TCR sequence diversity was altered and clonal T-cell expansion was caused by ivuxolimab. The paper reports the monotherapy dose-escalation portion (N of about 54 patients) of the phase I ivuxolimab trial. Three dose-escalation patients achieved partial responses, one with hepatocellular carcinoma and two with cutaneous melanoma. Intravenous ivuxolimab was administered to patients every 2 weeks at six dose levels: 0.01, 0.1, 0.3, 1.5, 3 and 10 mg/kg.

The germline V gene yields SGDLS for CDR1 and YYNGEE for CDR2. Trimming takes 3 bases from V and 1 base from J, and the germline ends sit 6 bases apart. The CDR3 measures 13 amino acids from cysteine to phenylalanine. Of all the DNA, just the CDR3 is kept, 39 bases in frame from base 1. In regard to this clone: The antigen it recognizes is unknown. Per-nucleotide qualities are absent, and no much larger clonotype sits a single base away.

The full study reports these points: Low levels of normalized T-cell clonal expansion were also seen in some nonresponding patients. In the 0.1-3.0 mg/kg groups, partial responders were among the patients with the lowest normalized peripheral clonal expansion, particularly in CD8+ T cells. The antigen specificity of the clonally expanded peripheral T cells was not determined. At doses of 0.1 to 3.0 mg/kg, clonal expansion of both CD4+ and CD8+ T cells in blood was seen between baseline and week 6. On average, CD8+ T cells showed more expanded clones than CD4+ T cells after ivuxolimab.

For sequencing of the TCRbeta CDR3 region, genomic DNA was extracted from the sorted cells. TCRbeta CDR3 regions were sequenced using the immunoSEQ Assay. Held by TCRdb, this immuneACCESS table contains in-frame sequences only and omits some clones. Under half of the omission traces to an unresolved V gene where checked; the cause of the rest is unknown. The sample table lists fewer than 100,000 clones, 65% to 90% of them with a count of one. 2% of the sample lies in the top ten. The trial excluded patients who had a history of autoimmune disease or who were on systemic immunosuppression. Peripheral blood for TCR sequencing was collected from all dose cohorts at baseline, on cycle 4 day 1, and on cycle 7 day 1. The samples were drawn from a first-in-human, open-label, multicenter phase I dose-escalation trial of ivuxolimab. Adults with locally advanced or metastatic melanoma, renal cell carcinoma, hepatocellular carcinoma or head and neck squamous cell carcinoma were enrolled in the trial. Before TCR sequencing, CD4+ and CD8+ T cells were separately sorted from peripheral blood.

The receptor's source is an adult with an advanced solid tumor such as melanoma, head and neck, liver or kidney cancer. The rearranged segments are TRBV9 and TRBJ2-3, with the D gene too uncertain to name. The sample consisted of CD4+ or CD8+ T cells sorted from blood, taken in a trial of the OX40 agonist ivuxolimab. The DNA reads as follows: TGTGCCAGCAGCGCAATGGGCACAGATACGCAGTATTTT. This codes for CASSAMGTDTQYF.